This T cell receptor (beta chain) was sequenced in a study of blood T cells in healthy people across ages. Germline assignment: CDR1 DFQATT and CDR2 SNEGSKA (reference sequence). The CDR3 is 15 amino acids. The use of a sample-barcoded 5' primer and a J-beta primer mix characterized a second PCR of 7 to 11 cycles. TCRdb itself ran the 5' RACE reads through MiXCR, one entry per CDR3 protein. The sample consists of roughly 730,000 distinct CDR3 sequences, roughly three fifths of them appearing once. The clonotype originates from a man aged 40-49 years in good health. The chain combines TRBV20-1 with TRBJ2-5; 9 nucleotides line up with TRBD2. The J call may be in error: the DNA end matches TRBJ2-7 better. Sequencing was performed on blood. The CDR3 region has the DNA TGCAGTGCCAAGCCCCTGACTAGCGGACCCTCCGAGCAGTACTTC. Encoded protein: CSAKPLTSGPSEQYF.